This T cell receptor beta chain was retrieved from a study of HIV-infected children after antiretroviral therapy interruption. CDR1 is SGHDN and CDR2 is FVKESK in the germline V gene. V lost 4 bases, J lost 4 bases, and 8 bases lay in between. This CDR3 region has 13 residues. Noted treatment: PENTA 11 planned treatment interruption arm or continuous ART arm. RNA-based 3' RACE libraries used unique molecular identifiers. TCRdb used MiXCR to reprocess the 3' RACE reads, holding one entry per CDR3 protein. Of 90,000 or so distinct CDR3 sequences in the sample, under 8% are singletons; the top ten hold roughly 1%.

The gene calls are TRBV14 and TRBJ1-5; D is possibly TRBD1 (6 bases). The material sequenced was CD45RA+ CD4+ T cells from PBMCs, pooled from several time points, taken from a donor given antiretroviral therapy, either interrupted or continuous. Regarding subset: naive CD4+ CD45RA+ CD45RO- T cells. This clonotype was obtained from a pool of human donors with HIV. CDR3 DNA sequence: TGTGCCAGCAGCCCACAGGGAAATCAGCCCCAGCATTTT. Protein product: CASSPQGNQPQHF.